This T cell receptor (beta chain) was identified during a study of identifying expanded T cells in peripheral blood. Study-level points and caveats: Two-week clone count variance significantly increased as total template count grew.

Generated by immunoSEQ multiplex PCR, the TCRdb table keeps only in-frame clones and is missing some. The sample lists some 65,000 clones; approximately 80% were seen once. This clone was seen at least ten times. Its antigen is not known. Other DNA sequences in this specimen translate into the identical CDR3. Germline V gene data show CDR1 as LNHDA and CDR2 as SQIVND (reference sequence). Trimming took off 3 bases at V and 4 bases at J, with 10 bases between the two ends. The CDR3 has 14 residues. The chain recombines TRBV19 with TRBJ1-5; D is uncertain. The sequence was obtained from a person between 18 and 69 years old in good health. Sequencing used blood. In DNA, the CDR3 is TGTGCCAGTAGTATTGTGGCTGGGAATCAGCCCCAGCATTTT. As protein: CASSIVAGNQPQHF.